The TCR beta chain under discussion was sequenced for a study of shared T cell receptors in the human thymus. This clone was detected once. This CDR3 is built from 18 residues. The V gene lost 0 bases and the J gene lost 6 bases, with 24 bases spanning the gap. CDR1 and CDR2 from the germline V gene are SGHVS and FNYEAQ. TCRdb's copy holds only in-frame clones and misses some; the assay was immunoSEQ multiplex PCR. The sample records hundreds of thousands of clones, more than 85% being singletons. V usage is TRBV7-6 and J usage is TRBJ2-7; possibly TRBD1 for D (6 bases). The sample comprised thymocytes. This receptor was obtained from a human donor. DNA for the CDR3: TGTGCCAGCAGCTTAGCTCTTGGGTCACCGGGTGACAGGATCGAGCAGTACTTC. The encoded protein is CASSLALGSPGDRIEQYF. Variable domain in full (rest from reference TRBV7-6 and TRBJ2-7): GAGVSQSPRYKVTKRGQDVALRCDPISGHVSLYWYRQALGQGPEFLTYFNYEAQQDKSGLPNDRFSAERPEGSISTLTIQRTEQRDSAMYRCASSLALGSPGDRIEQYFGPGTRLTVT.